The following is a TCR beta chain sequence with its context. What it binds is not known. The data belong to a study of CD8 T cells in Susac syndrome. The length of the CDR3 is 11 residues. V lost 4 bases and J 8 bases, leaving 6 bases between the germline ends. Germline lookup yields CDR1 SGHTA and CDR2 FQGNSA. Regarding the study as a whole: The study conceded that relatively few individuals underwent its TCR sequencing and HLA analysis.

Through negative isolation, CD4+ and CD8+ T cells were obtained, while TEMRA cells were enriched using FACS. Reverse transcription of 0.5 to 1 ug RNA was performed with random hexamers. A multiplex approach, immunoSEQ multiplex PCR, amplified TCR beta CDR3 across 54 Vbeta and 13 Jbeta. One entry per CDR3 protein, called by TCRdb with MiXCR from the immunoSEQ multiplex PCR reads. Seen here are under 150,000 distinct CDR3 sequences, around 94% observed once, and the top ten hold around 0.12%. The sequenced sample consisted of CD4+ T cells from PBMCs. The sequence was obtained from a human donor with multiple sclerosis. V is TRBV7-2 and J is TRBJ2-1; D unclear. The CDR3 bases are TGTGCCAGCAGCTCCGACCATGAGCAGTTCTTC. As protein: CASSSDHEQFF.